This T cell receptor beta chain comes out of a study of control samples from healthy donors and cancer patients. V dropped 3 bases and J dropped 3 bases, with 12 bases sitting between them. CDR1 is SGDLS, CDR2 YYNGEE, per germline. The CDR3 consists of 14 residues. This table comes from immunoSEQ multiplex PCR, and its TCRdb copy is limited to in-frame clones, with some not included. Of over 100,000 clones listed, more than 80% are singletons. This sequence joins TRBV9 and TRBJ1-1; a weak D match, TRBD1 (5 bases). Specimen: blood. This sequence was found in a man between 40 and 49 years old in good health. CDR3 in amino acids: CASSAEAGYTEAFF. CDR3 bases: TGTGCCAGCAGCGCCGAGGCAGGGTACACTGAAGCTTTCTTT.